This T cell receptor (beta chain) is drawn from a study of T cell responses to AZD1222 COVID-19 vaccine. Study-wide findings and caveats: Epitopes outside B.1.351 and B.1.1.7 mutated regions reportedly drew nearly half of spike TCRs. Females outnumbered males among donors, who were mostly white British; clonal diversity was possibly underestimated.

The method was immunoSEQ multiplex PCR; TCRdb's version includes in-frame clones alone and lacks a portion of them. The sample lists under 200,000 clones; over 75% were seen once. The germline V gene encodes CDR1 LGHNA and CDR2 YSLEER. The CDR3 runs 18 residues. Germline trimming cut 3 bases from V and 2 bases from J; bases unmatched to any gene: 13. Regarding this clone: Its cognate antigen is unknown.

This TCR came from an adult in good health. The specimen was peripheral blood, collected on day 0 of AZD1222 vaccination. V and J are TRBV4-3 and TRBJ2-1; 7 nucleotides match TRBD2. The CDR3 DNA sequence: TGCGCCAGCAGCCAGGGTGCTAGCGGTTACTCTCCCTACAATGAGCAGTTCTTC. This gives the protein CASSQGASGYSPYNEQFF.